This TCR beta chain came from a study of CD8 T cells in ankylosing spondylitis. Whole-study results and caveats: A TCR beta motif of under 10 highly homologous variants appeared characteristic of ankylosing spondylitis blood. Reportedly, significant enrichment of disease-linked clones occurred in matched ankylosing spondylitis synovial fluid.

In regard to this clonotype: Its antigen is still unknown.

V lost 3 bases, J lost 3 bases, and 18 bases lay in between. The germline V gene has CDR1 DFQATT and CDR2 SNEGSKA (reference sequence). CDR3 length equals 16 residues. Preparation of TCR beta libraries was done by quantitative 5'-RACE with molecular barcodes. TCRdb used MiXCR to reprocess the 5' RACE reads, holding one entry per CDR3 protein. The sample carries approximately 540,000 distinct CDR3 sequences, about an eighth recorded once. J is TRBJ2-1 and V is TRBV20-1; D is possibly TRBD1 or TRBD2 (6 bases each). The source material was blood, either unsorted or a sorted T cell fraction (not recorded which). This clonotype originated in a male donor with ankylosing spondylitis. The CDR3 region is CSASVPGANRYNEQFF. CDR3 in DNA: TGCAGTGCTAGTGTGCCGGGGGCTAATCGCTACAATGAGCAGTTCTTC.